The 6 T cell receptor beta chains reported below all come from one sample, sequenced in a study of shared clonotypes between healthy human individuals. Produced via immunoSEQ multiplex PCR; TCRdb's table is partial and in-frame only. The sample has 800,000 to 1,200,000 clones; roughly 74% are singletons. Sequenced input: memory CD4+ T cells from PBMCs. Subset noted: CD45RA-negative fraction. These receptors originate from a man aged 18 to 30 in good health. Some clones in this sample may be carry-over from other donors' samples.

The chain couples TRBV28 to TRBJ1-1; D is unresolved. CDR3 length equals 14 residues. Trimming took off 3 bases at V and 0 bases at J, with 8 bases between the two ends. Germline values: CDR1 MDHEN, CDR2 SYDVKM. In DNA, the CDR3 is TGTGCCAGCAGTTTGGTCCAGTTGAACACTGAAGCTTTCTTT. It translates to CASSLVQLNTEAFF.

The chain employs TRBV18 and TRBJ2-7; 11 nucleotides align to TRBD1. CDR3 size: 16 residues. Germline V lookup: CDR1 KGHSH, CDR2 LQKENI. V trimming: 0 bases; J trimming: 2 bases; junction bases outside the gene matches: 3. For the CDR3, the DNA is TGTGCCAGCTCACCACCGAGGGGACAGGGGGCCTACGAGCAGTACTTC. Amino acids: CASSPPRGQGAYEQYF.

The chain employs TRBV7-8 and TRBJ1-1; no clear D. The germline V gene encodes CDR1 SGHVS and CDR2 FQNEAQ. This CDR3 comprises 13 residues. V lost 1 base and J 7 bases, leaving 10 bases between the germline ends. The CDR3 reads CASSLGGRREAFF. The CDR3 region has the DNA TGTGCCAGCAGCTTAGGAGGACGCCGTGAAGCTTTCTTT.

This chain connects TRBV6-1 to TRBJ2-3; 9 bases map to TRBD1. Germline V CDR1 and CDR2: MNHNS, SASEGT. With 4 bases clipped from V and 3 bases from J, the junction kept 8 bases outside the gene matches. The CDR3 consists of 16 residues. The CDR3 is CASSGLNGQGTDTQYF. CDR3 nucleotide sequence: TGTGCCAGCAGTGGGCTGAACGGACAGGGGACAGATACGCAGTATTTT.

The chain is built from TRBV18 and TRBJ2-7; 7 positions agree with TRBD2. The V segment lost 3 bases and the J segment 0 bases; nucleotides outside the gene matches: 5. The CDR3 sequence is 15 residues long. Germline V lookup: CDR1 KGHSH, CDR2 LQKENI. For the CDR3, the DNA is TGTGCCAGCTCACCGGGGACTACGGCCTCCTACGAGCAGTACTTC. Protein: CASSPGTTASYEQYF.

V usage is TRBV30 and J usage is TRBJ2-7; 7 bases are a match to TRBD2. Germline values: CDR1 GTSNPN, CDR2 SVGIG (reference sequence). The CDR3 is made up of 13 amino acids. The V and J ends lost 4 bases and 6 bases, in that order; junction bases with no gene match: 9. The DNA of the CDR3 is TGTGCCTGGAAGGCGGCGGGAGTCGGCGAGCAGTACTTC. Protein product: CAWKAAGVGEQYF.